These 21 T cell receptor beta chains came from one sample sequenced in a study of identical twins. From the 5' RACE reads, TCRdb called clonotypes with MiXCR, one entry per CDR3 protein. In the table there are approximately 230,000 distinct CDR3 sequences, about 14% of which are singletons. The specimen was memory (CD45RO+) T cells sorted from blood. All receptors derive from a woman aged 18-35 years in good health.

This rearrangement joins TRBV14 to TRBJ2-4, with D perhaps being TRBD1 or TRBD2 (7 bases each). This CDR3 has 14 amino acids. In germline, CDR1 is SGHDN, CDR2 FVKESK. The V gene lost 1 base and the J gene lost 7 bases, with 11 bases spanning the gap. The CDR3 DNA is TGTGCCAGCAGCCAAGGGGGAGGGGGCAACATTCAGTACTTC. Its translation is CASSQGGGGNIQYF.

CDR3 in amino acids: CASLRDTEQFF. DNA for the CDR3: TGCGCCTCCCTGCGGGACACCGAGCAGTTCTTC. The chain recombines TRBV5-1 with TRBJ2-1; D could derive from TRBD1 or TRBD2 (6 bases each). CDR3 size: 11 residues. Germline CDR1 reads SGHRS; CDR2 reads YFSETQ. The V and J ends lost 10 bases and 10 bases respectively, with 15 bases between them.

Of note for this clonotype: A junction boundary mismatches the germline segment, possibly from a read error. CDR3 coding DNA: TGTGCTAGCAGCTTACAACTAGCGGGGGGTTACAATGAGCAGTTCTTC. This codes for CASSLQLAGGYNEQFF. This rearrangement joins TRBV7-7 to TRBJ2-1; 12 bases match TRBD2. The germline V gene encodes CDR1 SSHAT and CDR2 FNYEAQ (reference sequence). The CDR3 has 16 residues.

The chain employs TRBV7-7 and TRBJ2-2; D gene ambiguous. Per the germline V gene, CDR1 is SSHAT and CDR2 is FNYEAQ (reference sequence). Trimming took 3 bases from V and 0 from J, leaving 11 bases between them. The CDR3 is 16 residues long. The chain's CDR3 is CASSFSTPTNTGELFF. Here the CDR3 DNA reads TGTGCCAGCAGCTTCTCGACTCCTACGAACACCGGGGAGCTGTTTTTT.

J is TRBJ1-1 and V is TRBV7-9, with no clear D. Trimming shortened V by 5 bases and J by 6 bases, and 10 bases separated the two germline ends. The CDR3 is made up of 12 amino acids. CDR1 SEHNR and CDR2 FQNEAQ come from the germline V gene (reference sequence). The CDR3 is CASSQGSPEAFF. DNA of the CDR3: TGTGCCAGCAGCCAAGGGAGTCCTGAAGCTTTCTTT. Full variable domain (remainder filled in from reference TRBV7-9 and TRBJ1-1): DTGVSQNPRHKITKRGQNVTFRCDPISEHNRLYWYRQTLGQGPEFLTYFQNEAQLEKSRLLSDRFSAERPKGSFSTLEIQRTEQGDSAMYLCASSQGSPEAFFGQGTRLTVV.

The genes are TRBV2 and TRBJ2-6; D is unresolved. The CDR3 totals 15 residues. CDR1 and CDR2 from the germline V gene are SNHLY and FYNNEI. Trimming stripped 7 bases from V and 0 bases from J, with 10 bases between. This CDR3 reads CASTSLYSGANVLTF. In DNA, the CDR3 is TGTGCCAGCACGTCTCTCTACTCTGGGGCCAACGTCCTGACTTTC.

This clonotype was seen many times. This chain uses TRBV4-3 with TRBJ2-7; the match to TRBD2 covers 14 bases. The ends lost 1 base at V and 5 bases at J; junction bases unmatched: 4. The CDR3 consists of 16 residues. Germline V CDR1 and CDR2: LGHNA, YSLEER. CDR3 DNA: TGCGCCAGCAGCCAAGGACTAGCGGGAGGGTTACACGAGCAGTACTTC. Translated, it gives CASSQGLAGGLHEQYF.

This rearrangement joins TRBV20-1 to TRBJ2-1, with D possibly TRBD2 on 5 matching bases. CDR1 and CDR2 from the germline V gene are DFQATT and SNEGSKA (reference sequence). V was cut by 5 bases and J by 1 base, with 24 bases left in between. The CDR3 totals 18 residues. In DNA, the CDR3 is TGCAGTGCTTCGACTACTGCTTTCGGAGCGAGGTCCTACAATGAGCAGTTCTTC. Its protein product is CSASTTAFGARSYNEQFF.

The sample holds many counts of this clonotype. This sequence joins TRBV2 and TRBJ2-1; no clear D. Germline CDR1 SNHLY, CDR2 FYNNEI. Trimming removed 5 bases from V and 1 base from J, with 9 bases in between. The CDR3 runs 14 residues. The DNA of the CDR3 is TGTGCCAGCAGTTTAAGGGATTCCTACAATGAGCAGTTCTTC. This encodes CASSLRDSYNEQFF.

This clonotype occurred a few times. This rearrangement joins TRBV6-6 to TRBJ2-7, with 7 bases aligning to TRBD1. Per the germline V gene, CDR1 is MNHNY and CDR2 is SVGAGI (reference sequence). This CDR3 is built from 13 residues. J gave up 6 bases and V 6 bases, and 8 bases lay outside the gene matches. In nucleotides, the CDR3 is TGTGCCAGCAGCCGACAGGGAAATGGCGAGCAGTACTTC. Translated, it gives CASSRQGNGEQYF.

This clonotype has a count of ten or more. The chain carries TRBV29-1 and TRBJ2-5, with D perhaps matching TRBD2 (6 bases). Germline loops: CDR1 SQVTM, CDR2 ANQGSEA. V lost 1 base and J lost 5, with 11 bases in between. CDR3 size: 13 residues. Here the CDR3 DNA reads TGCAGCGTTGAAGTGGAGGGCCTTGAGACCCAGTACTTC. This translates into CSVEVEGLETQYF. Based on the CDR3 plus reference TRBV29-1 and TRBJ2-5, the full variable domain is SAVISQKPSRDICQRGTSLTIQCQVDSQVTMMFWYRQQPGQSLTLIATANQGSEATYESGFVIDKFPISRPNLTFSTLTVSNMSPEDSSIYLCSVEVEGLETQYFGPGTRLLVL.

This clonotype was seen more than once but under ten times. This chain links TRBV5-1 with TRBJ2-6; 8 positions match TRBD1. The CDR3 spans 15 residues. V lost 4 bases and J lost 4; bases outside the gene matches: 4. Looked up from germline, CDR1 is SGHRS and CDR2 is YFSETQ. The CDR3 DNA sequence: TGCGCCAGCAGCCCGGACAGGGCCGGGGCCAACGTCCTGACTTTC. Translating gives CASSPDRAGANVLTF.

The rearrangement links TRBV20-1 to TRBJ2-7; 10 bases agree with TRBD2. Germline V CDR1 and CDR2: DFQATT, SNEGSKA (reference sequence). The CDR3 is 15 residues long. V dropped 3 bases and J dropped 4; count of bases not matched to a gene: 9. DNA of the CDR3: TGCAGTGCTAGGCATTCGCTAGCGGGAGTATACGAGCAGTACTTC. Its protein product is CSARHSLAGVYEQYF.

Ten or more counts support this clonotype. Given a much more abundant clone one base away, this may be a read error. The chain has TRBV6-4 and TRBJ2-3, with 11 positions matching TRBD2. The CDR3 is made up of 16 amino acids. The germline V gene has CDR1 MRHNA and CDR2 SNTAGT. V was clipped by 0 bases and J by 2 bases; unmatched bases: 1. CDR3 loop: CASSDSSGGATDTQYF. CDR3 nucleotides: TGTGCCAGCAGTGACTCTAGCGGGGGGGCCACAGATACGCAGTATTTT.

This clonotype was seen only a few times. The genes are TRBV5-1 and TRBJ2-7; 9 bases fit TRBD1. The CDR3 has 14 residues. V lost 4 bases and J lost 5; bases outside the gene matches: 7. CDR1 SGHRS and CDR2 YFSETQ come from the germline V gene. CDR3 in amino acids: CASSPGQGTNEQYF. CDR3 bases: TGCGCCAGCAGCCCTGGACAGGGGACGAACGAGCAGTACTTC.

The genes are TRBV10-3 and TRBJ2-1, with D unclear. CDR1 is ENHRY and CDR2 is SYGVKD in the germline V gene. V dropped 10 bases and J dropped 2 bases, with 15 bases sitting between them. The CDR3 loop spans 14 amino acids. CDR3 nucleotides: TGTGCCACCCGGGCTGAGGAAGCCTACAATGAGCAGTTCTTC. This sequence encodes CATRAEEAYNEQFF.

The rearrangement joins TRBV7-6 to TRBJ1-6; 7 positions agree with TRBD1. The CDR3 spans 16 residues. V dropped 4 bases and J dropped 5; count of bases not matched to a gene: 8. Per germline, CDR1 SGHVS and CDR2 FNYEAQ. DNA for the CDR3: TGTGCCAGCAGCTCTCTTCGACAGGGAAATAATTCACCCCTCCACTTT. Amino acid sequence: CASSSLRQGNNSPLHF. The complete variable domain, with remaining parts taken from reference TRBV7-6 and TRBJ1-6, reads GAGVSQSPRYKVTKRGQDVALRCDPISGHVSLYWYRQALGQGPEFLTYFNYEAQQDKSGLPNDRFSAERPEGSISTLTIQRTEQRDSAMYRCASSSLRQGNNSPLHFGNGTRLTVT.

This rearrangement joins TRBV7-9 to TRBJ2-5; a weak D match, TRBD1 (6 bases). Germline CDR1 is SEHNR and CDR2 is FQNEAQ (reference sequence). The CDR3 length is 15 residues. V lost 5 bases to trimming and J lost 2 bases, with 15 bases between them. The CDR3 here is CASSLTGTSQETQYF. CDR3 DNA: TGTGCCAGCAGCCTTACCGGGACATCGCAAGAGACCCAGTACTTC.

The V call is TRBV6-2 or TRBV6-3, the J call TRBJ2-5; no clear D gene. The CDR3 sequence is 10 residues long. Trimming took off 4 bases at V and 7 bases at J, with 4 bases between the two ends. In germline, CDR1 is MNHEY, CDR2 SVGEGT. CDR3 sequence: CASSFGTQYF. CDR3 DNA: TGTGCCAGCAGTTTCGGGACCCAGTACTTC.

The chain links TRBV20-1 to TRBJ2-1; D gene uncertain. The V end was cut by 3 bases, the J end by 8 bases, with 14 bases between. Germline V gene data show CDR1 as DFQATT and CDR2 as SNEGSKA (reference sequence). CDR3 size: 13 residues. This chain's CDR3 is CSARHPRWDEQFF. In nucleotides, the CDR3 is TGCAGTGCTAGGCATCCAAGGTGGGATGAGCAGTTCTTC.

In its sample, this clonotype was seen many times. The rearrangement links TRBV12-3 or TRBV12-4 to TRBJ1-2, with no clear D. V dropped 2 bases and J dropped 4 bases, with 8 bases sitting between them. The CDR3 runs to 13 residues. The CDR3 DNA reads TGTGCCAGCAGTTTAAGGCAGTTCTATGGCTACACCTTC. It is translated as CASSLRQFYGYTF.